The 27 T cell receptor beta chains below all came from one sample that was sequenced in a study of OX40 agonist ivuxolimab in advanced cancers. TCRdb's table, derived via immunoSEQ multiplex PCR, lists solely in-frame clones and lacks some. Of approximately 83,000 clones listed, approximately 84% are singletons. The sequenced sample was CD4+ or CD8+ T cells sorted from blood, obtained in a trial of the OX40 agonist ivuxolimab. The receptors were sampled from an adult with an advanced solid tumor such as melanoma, head and neck, liver or kidney cancer.

The rearrangement links TRBV2 to TRBJ2-4; the match to TRBD2 covers 9 bases. The CDR3 is 19 amino acids. The V gene end was trimmed by 3 bases and the J gene end by 0 bases; junction bases not matched to a gene: 12. Germline V gene lookup returns CDR1 SNHLY and CDR2 FYNNEI. The CDR3 sequence: CASSDRRTSEQLAKNIQYF. CDR3 nucleotide sequence: TGTGCCAGCAGTGATCGAAGGACTAGCGAGCAACTAGCCAAAAACATTCAGTACTTC.

The V call is TRBV4-2, the J call TRBJ2-5; 10 nucleotides agree with TRBD2. Germline V gene lookup returns CDR1 LGHNA and CDR2 YNFKEQ. This CDR3 region has 16 residues. J gave up 5 bases and V 5 bases, and 11 bases lay outside the gene matches. This CDR3 reads CASSGSGRASLETQYF. CDR3 nucleotides: TGTGCCAGCAGCGGAAGCGGGAGGGCCTCGTTGGAGACCCAGTACTTC.

The V call is TRBV5-4, the J call TRBJ2-1; 7 positions match TRBD2. This CDR3 spans 16 amino acids. Germline V CDR1 and CDR2: SGHNT, YYREEE (reference sequence). The V segment lost 6 bases and the J segment 1 base; nucleotides outside the gene matches: 10. CDR3 in DNA: TGTGCCAGCAATTCCCGCGGGAGAGGATCCTACAATGAGCAGTTCTTC. Protein product: CASNSRGRGSYNEQFF. Using reference TRBV5-4 and TRBJ2-1 for the parts outside the CDR3, the full variable domain is ETGVTQSPTHLIKTRGQQVTLRCSSQSGHNTVSWYQQALGQGPQFIFQYYREEENGRGNFPPRFSGLQFPNYSSELNVNALELDDSALYLCASNSRGRGSYNEQFFGPGTRLTVL.

The chain has TRBV29-1 and TRBJ2-5; possible D gene TRBD1, 6 bases. The V end lost 0 bases, the J end lost 9 bases, and 17 bases lay between the germline ends. From germline, CDR1 is SQVTM and CDR2 ANQGSEA. The length of the CDR3 is 14 residues. The CDR3 DNA follows: TGCAGCGTTGAAGACTCTTGGACAGACGGGGCCCAGTACTTC. Protein sequence: CSVEDSWTDGAQYF.

J is TRBJ1-2 and V is TRBV13, with 8 bases lining up with TRBD1. In germline, CDR1 is PRHDT, CDR2 FYEKMQ (reference sequence). The CDR3 runs 16 residues. Trimming took 0 bases from V and 4 from J; bases not matched to a gene: 7. For the CDR3, the DNA is TGTGCCAGCAGCTTAGGATTGACAGGGGTGGGCTATGGCTACACCTTC. Translated, it gives CASSLGLTGVGYGYTF.

This clone was detected only once. The chain recombines TRBV6-5 with TRBJ2-7; the match to TRBD1 covers 12 bases. Germline CDR1 MNHEY, CDR2 SVGAGI. The CDR3 covers 14 residues. J gave up 6 bases and V 5 bases, and 5 bases lay outside the gene matches. The CDR3 loop is CASSRGGQGAEQYF. For the CDR3, the DNA is TGTGCCAGCAGTAGAGGGGGACAGGGGGCCGAGCAGTACTTC.

This chain joins TRBV10-1 and TRBJ2-1; TRBD2 matches at 8 bases. The V and J ends lost 0 bases and 6 bases, in that order; junction bases with no gene match: 1. The germline CDR1 and CDR2 sequences are WNHNN and SYGVQD (reference sequence). The CDR3 loop spans 14 amino acids. The CDR3 region has the DNA TGCGCCAGCAGTGAGTCCGGGAGGGGCAATGAGCAGTTCTTC. The encoded protein is CASSESGRGNEQFF.

V and J are TRBV5-1 and TRBJ2-3; tentatively, D is TRBD1 or TRBD2 (6 bases each). The CDR3 length is 14 residues. Deletions cut 0 bases from V and 4 bases from J, with 9 bases between. In germline, CDR1 is SGHRS, CDR2 YFSETQ. CDR3 DNA sequence: TGCGCCAGCAGCTTGGTTGGGGGGCCAGATACGCAGTATTTT. Amino acids: CASSLVGGPDTQYF. Supplemented by reference TRBV5-1 and TRBJ2-3, the full variable domain reads KAGVTQTPRYLIKTRGQQVTLSCSPISGHRSVSWYQQTPGQGLQFLFEYFSETQRNKGNFPGRFSGRQFSNSRSEMNVSTLELGDSALYLCASSLVGGPDTQYFGPGTRLTVL.

Here the CDR3 reads CAWRSGLHTGELFF. The CDR3 DNA sequence: TGTGCCTGGAGGTCCGGACTACACACCGGGGAGCTGTTTTTT. The chain employs TRBV30 and TRBJ2-2, with a weak D call TRBD2 (6 bases). Germline V gene lookup returns CDR1 GTSNPN and CDR2 SVGIG (reference sequence). The CDR3 consists of 14 residues. Deletions cut 3 bases from V and 3 bases from J, with 11 bases between.

The V gene is TRBV6-1, the J gene TRBJ2-2; 7 bases fit TRBD1. The germline gives CDR1 MNHNS, CDR2 SASEGT. This CDR3 comprises 14 residues. Trimming took 8 bases from V and 6 from J; bases not matched to a gene: 9. The CDR3 here is CASRDRAWAGELFF. The CDR3, as DNA: TGTGCCAGCCGAGACAGGGCGTGGGCCGGGGAGCTGTTTTTT.

The chain employs TRBV18 and TRBJ1-6; D remains ambiguous. CDR1 KGHSH and CDR2 LQKENI come from the germline V gene. The CDR3 runs to 14 residues. Trimming shortened V by 3 bases and J by 10 bases, and 13 bases separated the two germline ends. This chain's CDR3 is CASSPAGKESPLHF. In DNA, the CDR3 is TGTGCCAGCTCACCCGCCGGGAAGGAGTCACCCCTCCACTTT.

The table lists this clone with a count of one. This rearrangement joins TRBV4-1 to TRBJ1-2; D gene ambiguous. The CDR3 loop spans 15 amino acids. Trimming cost V 3 bases and J 0 bases, with 11 bases left between them. The V gene's germline CDR1 is MGHRA and CDR2 YSYEKL. For the CDR3, the DNA is TGCGCCAGCAGCCACCCCCCCGAAGCTAACTATGGCTACACCTTC. Protein sequence: CASSHPPEANYGYTF.

This clone was seen only a few times. For the CDR3, the DNA is TGTGCCAGTAGTGCTACAAGGGAATCGCATGGCTACACCTTC. This gives the protein CASSATRESHGYTF. The chain links TRBV19 to TRBJ1-2; D unclear. Germline V gene lookup returns CDR1 LNHDA and CDR2 SQIVND (reference sequence). V shed 5 bases and J shed 6 bases, with 16 bases lying between them. CDR3 length: 14 amino acids.

V gene TRBV7-9 combines with J gene TRBJ2-7, with TRBD1 matching 10 bases. V was pared by 3 bases and J by 5 bases, with 10 bases of the junction left unmatched. This CDR3 region has 16 residues. Germline-derived CDR1 and CDR2 are SEHNR and FQNEAQ (reference sequence). CDR3 bases: TGTGCCAGCAGCTTCCCAGAAGGACAGGGGGAGCACGAGCAGTACTTC. This gives the protein CASSFPEGQGEHEQYF.

This chain connects TRBV5-6 to TRBJ1-4; 10 bases are a match to TRBD1. V gave up 4 bases and J gave up 10 bases; unmatched junction bases: 7. The CDR3 length is 14 residues. CDR1 and CDR2 from the germline V gene are SGHDT and YYEEEE. For the CDR3, the DNA is TGTGCCAGCAGCAGACAGGGGGCTACAGGAAAACTGTTTTTT. Translation: CASSRQGATGKLFF.

The chain joins TRBV27 to TRBJ1-2, with TRBD1 matching 7 bases. This CDR3 has 17 residues. With V trimmed by 2 bases and J by 2 bases, 11 bases remained unmatched. Per the germline V gene, CDR1 is MNHEY and CDR2 is SMNVEV (reference sequence). CDR3 sequence: CASSLGGQISKNYGYTF. Written as DNA, the CDR3 is TGTGCCAGCAGTTTAGGGGGACAGATTTCAAAGAACTATGGCTACACCTTC.

The DNA for the CDR3 is TGTGCCAGCAGCTTGAGAAGCGGGGGCCTCCAAGAGACCCAGTACTTC. Its translation is CASSLRSGGLQETQYF. This chain links TRBV5-5 with TRBJ2-5; 8 bases are shared with TRBD2. V lost 1 base and J lost 1; bases outside the gene matches: 6. This CDR3 has 16 residues. In germline, CDR1 is SGHKS, CDR2 YYEKEE (reference sequence).

J is TRBJ2-2 and V is TRBV6-5; D gene unclear. Germline V lookup: CDR1 MNHEY, CDR2 SVGAGI. Deletions cut 3 bases from V and 5 bases from J, with 4 bases between. CDR3 size: 12 residues. For the CDR3, the DNA is TGTGCCAGCAGTTATACAACCGGGGAGCTGTTTTTT. Protein sequence: CASSYTTGELFF.

V and J are TRBV19 and TRBJ1-1; 8 nucleotides align to TRBD1. V shed 6 bases and J 1 base; nucleotides not matched to a gene: 7. The CDR3 is 15 residues long. From germline, CDR1 is LNHDA and CDR2 SQIVND (reference sequence). CDR3 sequence reads: CASRSQGAANTEAFF. The CDR3 region has the DNA TGTGCCAGTAGGAGTCAGGGGGCTGCGAACACTGAAGCTTTCTTT.

Comment on this clone: A read error is possible here, since a much larger clone lies one base away. Other nucleotide sequences in the sample specify the same CDR3. The chain recombines TRBV11-3 with TRBJ1-6; 7 nucleotides agree with TRBD1. J lost 0 bases, V lost 0 bases, and 5 bases had no gene match. The length of the CDR3 is 18 residues. Germline loops: CDR1 SGHNT, CDR2 YENEEA. The CDR3 region is CASSLDQGGSSYNSPLHF. CDR3 nucleotides: TGTGCCAGCAGCTTAGATCAGGGGGGAAGCTCCTATAATTCACCCCTCCACTTT.

The rearrangement uses TRBV4-3 and TRBJ2-3; 10 bases map to TRBD2. Germline CDR1 reads LGHNA; CDR2 reads YSLEER. CDR3 length: 17 residues. Trimming cost V 1 base and J 2 bases; bases outside gene matches: 6. The CDR3 bases are TGCGCCAGCAGCCAAGTGGCTAGCGGGAGTTTCACAGATACGCAGTATTTT. Encoded protein: CASSQVASGSFTDTQYF.

V and J are TRBV5-8 and TRBJ1-6; D is perhaps TRBD1 (5 bases). With 9 bases removed from V and 6 bases from J, the gap between germline ends came to 25 bases. Germline V gene data show CDR1 as SGHTS and CDR2 as YDEGEE. The CDR3 is made up of 17 amino acids. The CDR3 DNA is TGTGCCACCCAGTTTTTGGGGCGGATAAGCGGTAATTCACCCCTCCACTTT. Encoded protein: CATQFLGRISGNSPLHF. The full variable domain, its missing parts supplied by reference TRBV5-8 and TRBJ1-6, is EAGVTQSPTHLIKTRGQQATLRCSPISGHTSVYWYQQALGLGLQFLLWYDEGEERNRGNFPPRFSGRQFPNYSSELNVNALELEDSALYLCATQFLGRISGNSPLHFGNGTRLTVT.

This chain connects TRBV2 to TRBJ2-2; D call uncertain. V was shortened by 6 bases and J by 5 bases, with 10 bases between the two germline ends. Per the germline V gene, CDR1 is SNHLY and CDR2 is FYNNEI. This CDR3 has 13 residues. The CDR3, as DNA: TGTGCCAGCAGACCCGATGGGACCGGGGAGCTGTTTTTT. Its translation is CASRPDGTGELFF.

The chain is built from TRBV10-3 and TRBJ1-2; TRBD1 is a possible D gene (6 bases). The CDR3 loop spans 15 amino acids. CDR1 and CDR2 from the germline V gene are ENHRY and SYGVKD. V dropped 1 base and J dropped 5 bases, with 14 bases sitting between them. The CDR3 spells CAISEYVGAEYGYTF. CDR3 DNA: TGTGCCATCAGTGAGTACGTGGGGGCGGAGTATGGCTACACCTTC.

The chain carries TRBV6-6 and TRBJ1-3, with unresolved D. Trimming stripped 0 bases from V and 3 bases from J, with 6 bases between. In germline, CDR1 is MNHNY, CDR2 SVGAGI (reference sequence). CDR3 length equals 14 residues. CDR3 sequence: CASSYSIVGNTIYF. CDR3 nucleotides: TGTGCCAGCAGTTACTCGATTGTTGGAAACACCATATATTTT.

In its sample, this clone ranks as medium-sized. The chain uses TRBV4-2 and TRBJ2-2, with a weak D call TRBD2 (5 bases). V dropped 0 bases and J dropped 3 bases, with 8 bases sitting between them. Germline V gives CDR1 LGHNA, CDR2 YNFKEQ. This CDR3 has 15 residues. In nucleotides, the CDR3 is TGTGCCAGCAGCCAAGAAGAGGGAGACACCGGGGAGCTGTTTTTT. As protein: CASSQEEGDTGELFF.

As to this clone: The same CDR3 arises from other DNA sequences in this sample as well. The chain combines TRBV6-5 with TRBJ1-5, with D tentatively TRBD1 (6 bases). Germline V CDR1 and CDR2: MNHEY, SVGAGI. The CDR3 length is 15 residues. Trimming shortened V by 5 bases and J by 1 base, and 12 bases separated the two germline ends. The CDR3 DNA reads as TGTGCCAGCAGTCCGACAGGTACCAGCAATCAGCCCCAGCATTTT. This translates into CASSPTGTSNQPQHF.